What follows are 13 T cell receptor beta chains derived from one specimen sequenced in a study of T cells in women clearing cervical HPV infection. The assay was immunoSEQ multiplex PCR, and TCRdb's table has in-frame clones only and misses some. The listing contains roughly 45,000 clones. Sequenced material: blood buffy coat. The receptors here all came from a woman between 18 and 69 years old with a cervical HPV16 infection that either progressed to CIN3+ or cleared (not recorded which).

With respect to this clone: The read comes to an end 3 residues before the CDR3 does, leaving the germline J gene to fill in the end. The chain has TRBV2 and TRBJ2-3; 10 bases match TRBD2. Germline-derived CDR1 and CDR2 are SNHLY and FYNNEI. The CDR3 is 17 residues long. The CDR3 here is CASSKGSSGGLQETQYF. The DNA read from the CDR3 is TGTGCCAGCTCAAAGGGATCTAGCGGGGGTTTACAAGAGACG.

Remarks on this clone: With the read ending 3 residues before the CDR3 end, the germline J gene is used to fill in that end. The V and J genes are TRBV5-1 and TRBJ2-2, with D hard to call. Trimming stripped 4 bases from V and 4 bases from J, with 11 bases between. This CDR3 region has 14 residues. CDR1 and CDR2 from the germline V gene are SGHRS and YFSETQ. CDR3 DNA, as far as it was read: TGCGCCAGCAGCCAGAAACCAAGCACCGGGGAG. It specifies CASSQKPSTGE. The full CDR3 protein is CASSQKPSTGELFF.

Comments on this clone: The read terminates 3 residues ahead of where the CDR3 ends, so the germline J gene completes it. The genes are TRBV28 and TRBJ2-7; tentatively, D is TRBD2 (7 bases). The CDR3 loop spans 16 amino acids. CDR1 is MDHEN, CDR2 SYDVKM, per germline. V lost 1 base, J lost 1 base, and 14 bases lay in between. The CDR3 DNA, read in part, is TGTGCCAGCAGTTTATATTGGCGGGGGCGTTCCTACGAG. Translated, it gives CASSLYWRGRSYE. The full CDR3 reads CASSLYWRGRSYEQYF.

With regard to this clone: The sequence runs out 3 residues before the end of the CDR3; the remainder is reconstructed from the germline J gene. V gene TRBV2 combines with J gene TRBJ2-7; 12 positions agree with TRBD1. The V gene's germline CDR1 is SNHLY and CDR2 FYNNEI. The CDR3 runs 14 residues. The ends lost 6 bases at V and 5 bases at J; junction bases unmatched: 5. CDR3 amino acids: CASRTGTGGDEQYF. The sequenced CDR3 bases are TGTGCCAGCAGGACCGGGACAGGGGGCGACGAG.

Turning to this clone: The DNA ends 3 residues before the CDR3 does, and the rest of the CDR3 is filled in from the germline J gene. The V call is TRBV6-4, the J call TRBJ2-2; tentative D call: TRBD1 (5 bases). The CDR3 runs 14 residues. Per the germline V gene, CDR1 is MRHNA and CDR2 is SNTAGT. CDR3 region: CARTTVVTNEKLFF. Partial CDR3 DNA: TGTGCCAGGACGACAGTGGTAACTAATGAAAAG.

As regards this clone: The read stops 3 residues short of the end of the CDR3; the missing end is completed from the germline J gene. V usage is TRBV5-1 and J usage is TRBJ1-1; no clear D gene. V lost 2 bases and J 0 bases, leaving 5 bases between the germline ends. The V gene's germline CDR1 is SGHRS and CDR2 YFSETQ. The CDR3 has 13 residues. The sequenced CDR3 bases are TGCGCCAGCAGCTTTAAAATGAACACTGAA. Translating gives CASSFKMNTE. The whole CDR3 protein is CASSFKMNTEAFF.

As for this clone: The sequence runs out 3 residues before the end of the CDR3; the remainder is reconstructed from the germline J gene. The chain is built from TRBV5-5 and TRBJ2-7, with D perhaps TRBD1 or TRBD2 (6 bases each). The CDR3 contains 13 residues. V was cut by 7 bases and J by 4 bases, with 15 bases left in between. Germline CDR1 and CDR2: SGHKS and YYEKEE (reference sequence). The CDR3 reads CASSGEVTYEQYF. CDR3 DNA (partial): TGTGCCAGCTCAGGGGAGGTTACGTACGAG. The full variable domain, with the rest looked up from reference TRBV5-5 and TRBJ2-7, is DAGVTQSPTHLIKTRGQQVTLRCSPISGHKSVSWYQQVLGQGPQFIFQYYEKEERGRGNFPDRFSARQFPNYSSELNVNALLLGDSALYLCASSGEVTYEQYFGPGTRLTVT.

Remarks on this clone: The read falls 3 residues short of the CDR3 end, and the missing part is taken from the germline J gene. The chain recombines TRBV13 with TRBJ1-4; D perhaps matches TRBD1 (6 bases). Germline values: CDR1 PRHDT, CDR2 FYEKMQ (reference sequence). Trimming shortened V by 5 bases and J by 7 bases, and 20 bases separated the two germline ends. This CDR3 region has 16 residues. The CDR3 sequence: CASSANRAKGIEKLFF. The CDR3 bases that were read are TGTGCCAGCAGCGCCAACAGGGCTAAAGGGATTGAAAAA. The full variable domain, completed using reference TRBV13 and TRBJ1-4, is AAGVIQSPRHLIKEKRETATLKCYPIPRHDTVYWYQQGPGQDPQFLISFYEKMQSDKGSIPDRFSAQQFSDYHSELNMSSLELGDSALYFCASSANRAKGIEKLFFGSGTQLSVL.

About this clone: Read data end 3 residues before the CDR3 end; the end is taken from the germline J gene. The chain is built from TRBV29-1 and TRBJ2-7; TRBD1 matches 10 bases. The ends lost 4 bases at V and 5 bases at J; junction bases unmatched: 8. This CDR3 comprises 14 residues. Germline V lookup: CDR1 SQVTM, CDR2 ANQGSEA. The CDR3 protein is CSVATGTGDDEQYF. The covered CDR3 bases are TGCAGCGTTGCGACCGGGACAGGGGACGACGAG.

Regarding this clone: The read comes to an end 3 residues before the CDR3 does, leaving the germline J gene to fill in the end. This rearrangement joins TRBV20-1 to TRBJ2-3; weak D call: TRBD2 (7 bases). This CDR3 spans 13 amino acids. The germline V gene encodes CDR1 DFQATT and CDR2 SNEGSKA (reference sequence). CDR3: CSARGRGGETQYF. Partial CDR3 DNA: TGCAGTGCTAGGGGCAGGGGAGGGGAGACG.

Here the CDR3 reads CASSFTDRSYYQPQHF. Incomplete CDR3 DNA: TGTGCCAGCTCATTCACCGACAGGTCGTACTATCAGCCC. The V and J genes are TRBV18 and TRBJ1-5, with D perhaps TRBD1 (6 bases). The CDR3 is cut off 3 residues early in the read; its end comes from the germline J gene. CDR3 size: 16 residues. Deletions cut 5 bases from V and 5 bases from J, with 19 bases between. The germline gives CDR1 KGHSH, CDR2 LQKENI.

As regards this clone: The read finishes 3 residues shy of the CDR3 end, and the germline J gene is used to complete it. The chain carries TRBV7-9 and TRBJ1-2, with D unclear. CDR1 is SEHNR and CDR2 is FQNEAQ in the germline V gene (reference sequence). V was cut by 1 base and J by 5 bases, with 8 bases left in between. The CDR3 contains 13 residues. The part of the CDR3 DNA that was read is TGTGCCAGCAGCTTAGGGGCGTTTTATGGC. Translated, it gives CASSLGAFYG. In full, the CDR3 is CASSLGAFYGYTF. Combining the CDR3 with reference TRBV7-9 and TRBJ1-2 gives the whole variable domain DTGVSQNPRHKITKRGQNVTFRCDPISEHNRLYWYRQTLGQGPEFLTYFQNEAQLEKSRLLSDRFSAERPKGSFSTLEIQRTEQGDSAMYLCASSLGAFYGYTFGSGTRLTVV.

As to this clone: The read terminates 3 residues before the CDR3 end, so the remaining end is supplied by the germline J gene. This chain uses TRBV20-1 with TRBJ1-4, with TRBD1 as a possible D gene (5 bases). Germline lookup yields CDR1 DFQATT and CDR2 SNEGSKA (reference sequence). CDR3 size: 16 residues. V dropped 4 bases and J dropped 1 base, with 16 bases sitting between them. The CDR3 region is CSANGPRGITNEKLFF. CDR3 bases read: TGCAGTGCTAATGGTCCTAGGGGAATAACTAATGAAAAA.